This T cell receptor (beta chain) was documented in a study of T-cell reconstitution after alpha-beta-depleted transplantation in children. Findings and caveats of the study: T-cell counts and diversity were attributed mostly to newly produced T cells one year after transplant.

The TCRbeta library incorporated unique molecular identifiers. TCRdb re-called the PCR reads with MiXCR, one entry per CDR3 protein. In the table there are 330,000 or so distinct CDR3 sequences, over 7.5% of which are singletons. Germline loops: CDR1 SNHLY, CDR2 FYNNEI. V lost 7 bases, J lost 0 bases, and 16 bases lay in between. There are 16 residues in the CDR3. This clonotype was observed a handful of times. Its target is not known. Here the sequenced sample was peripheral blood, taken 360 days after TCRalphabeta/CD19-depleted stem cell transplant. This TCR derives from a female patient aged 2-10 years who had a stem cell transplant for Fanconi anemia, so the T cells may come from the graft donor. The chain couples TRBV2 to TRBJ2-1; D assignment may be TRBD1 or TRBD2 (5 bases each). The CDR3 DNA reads TGTGCCAGCAAGAACCCCCGGGGCAGCTCCTACAATGAGCAGTTCTTC. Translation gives CASKNPRGSSYNEQFF.